Listed here are 5 T cell receptor beta chains from one sample, sequenced in a study of metastatic and nonmetastatic thyroid tumors. No treatment of any kind had been given to any patient before thyroid surgery. TCRdb reprocessed the PCR reads using MiXCR. The table shows over 40,000 clones, with about 25% occurring only once. The sample taken for sequencing was blood. The receptors here all came from a male donor with papillary thyroid cancer or a benign thyroid nodule (not recorded which). Some clones in this sample may be carry-over from other donors' samples.

This rearrangement joins TRBV18 to TRBJ2-7; TRBD2 matches at 11 bases. The CDR3 spans 15 residues. V was pared by 3 bases and J by 4 bases, with 5 bases of the junction left unmatched. Germline CDR1 is KGHSH and CDR2 is LQKENI. CDR3 sequence reads: CASSPGLADAYEQYF. CDR3 coding DNA: TGTGCCAGCTCACCGGGACTAGCGGACGCATACGAGCAGTACTTC.

This clone was picked up a small number of times. The chain uses TRBV2 and TRBJ1-2, with a tentative D call TRBD1 (6 bases). V dropped 10 bases and J dropped 1 base, with 16 bases sitting between them. Germline V gene data show CDR1 as SNHLY and CDR2 as FYNNEI. The CDR3 contains 14 residues. The CDR3 DNA reads TGTGCCATCATTCAGACAGGTCGTAACTATGGCTACACCTTC. The encoded protein is CAIIQTGRNYGYTF. The full variable domain, rest sourced from reference TRBV2 and TRBJ1-2, is EPEVTQTPSHQVTQMGQEVILRCVPISNHLYFYWYRQILGQKVEFLVSFYNNEISEKSEIFDDQFSVERPDGSNFTLKIRSTKLEDSAMYFCAIIQTGRNYGYTFGSGTRLTVV.

The sample holds many counts of this clone. The chain recombines TRBV20-1 with TRBJ1-2; D is unresolved. The CDR3 runs to 15 residues. CDR1 is DFQATT and CDR2 is SNEGSKA in the germline V gene (reference sequence). The V and J ends lost 2 bases and 8 bases respectively, with 21 bases between them. The CDR3 region has the DNA TGCAGTGCTAGATTACCGGGAAAAAATATTTTCGGCTACACCTTC. This codes for CSARLPGKNIFGYTF.

By sample fraction, this clone is medium-sized. This chain connects TRBV27 to TRBJ2-7; tentatively, D is TRBD1 (7 bases). V was cut by 6 bases and J by 6 bases, with 24 bases left in between. The CDR3 spans 16 residues. Germline V gives CDR1 MNHEY, CDR2 SMNVEV (reference sequence). The CDR3 protein is CASSPRGGGGVSEQYF. Written as DNA, the CDR3 is TGTGCCAGCAGCCCACGAGGAGGGGGCGGTGTCTCCGAGCAGTACTTC.

The CDR3 spells CASSRTARSNYGYTF. For the CDR3, the DNA is TGTGCCAGCAGTAGGACAGCCCGCTCTAACTATGGCTACACCTTC. The gene calls are TRBV6-2 or TRBV6-3 and TRBJ1-2; D is possibly TRBD1 (6 bases). Trimming took 5 bases from V and 0 from J, leaving 13 bases between them. Germline V CDR1 and CDR2: MNHEY, SVGEGT. The CDR3 extends over 15 amino acids.